Below, 23 T cell receptor beta chains from the same sample are listed, as sequenced in a study of CD8+ T cells in alopecia areata. Extraction of RNA preceded its reverse transcription into cDNA, which served as the sequencing template. This table comes from immunoSEQ multiplex PCR, and its TCRdb copy is limited to in-frame clones, with some not included. The sample has about 130,000 clones; roughly 62% are singletons. This specimen consisted of CD4+ T cells sorted from blood, obtained at week 0. Receptor source: a human donor with alopecia areata.

This clone has a single count. This sequence joins TRBV10-2 and TRBJ1-5; 7 nucleotides line up with TRBD1. Germline V gene lookup returns CDR1 WSHSY and CDR2 SAAADI. The CDR3 length is 15 residues. Losses at the gene ends were 4 bases for V and 1 base for J; bases not matched to a gene: 4. The CDR3 DNA is TGCGCCAGCAGTGCCACAGGGGCCAGCAATCAGCCCCAGCATTTT. Residues: CASSATGASNQPQHF.

This chain uses TRBV29-1 with TRBJ2-7; TRBD1 might be the D (6 bases). The CDR3 runs 15 residues. Germline CDR1 SQVTM, CDR2 ANQGSEA. The V and J ends lost 6 bases and 3 bases respectively, with 21 bases between them. For the CDR3, the DNA is TGCAGCGTCACGAAACTCCGGGACACTGACTACGAGCAGTACTTC. It yields the protein CSVTKLRDTDYEQYF.

To note about this clone: The DNA is omitted, as the CDR3 cannot be located on it reliably, and the CDR3 follows TCRdb's listing. The rearrangement links TRBV29-1 to TRBJ1-2; the table calls TRBD1, which could not be checked here. The CDR3 spans 12 residues, counting both ends. Germline CDR1 and CDR2: SQVTM and ANQGSEA. CDR3 region: CSVGQGNYGHTF.

This clone came up a few times. This chain joins TRBV29-1 and TRBJ1-2, with 7 bases lining up with TRBD1. CDR3 length: 12 amino acids. Trimming cost V 3 bases and J 8 bases; bases outside gene matches: 6. Germline CDR1 SQVTM, CDR2 ANQGSEA. The CDR3 region has the DNA TGCAGCGTTGAGAGTCAGGGGGAAGGCTACACCTTC. This gives the protein CSVESQGEGYTF.

As for this clone: The same CDR3 is also encoded by other DNA sequences in this sample. V usage is TRBV30 and J usage is TRBJ1-3, with D unresolved. CDR3 length equals 14 residues. V was clipped by 0 bases and J by 1 base, with 7 bases between them. Germline V gene data show CDR1 as GTSNPN and CDR2 as SVGIG (reference sequence). In DNA, the CDR3 is TGTGCCTGGAGTGTAGGGTCATCTGGAAACACCATATATTTT. Amino acid sequence: CAWSVGSSGNTIYF.

The chain recombines TRBV6-1 with TRBJ2-3; D call uncertain. The germline V gene encodes CDR1 MNHNS and CDR2 SASEGT. The V end was cut by 1 base, the J end by 2 bases, with 4 bases between. The CDR3 has 13 residues. The chain's CDR3 is CASSEGATDTQYF. CDR3 bases: TGTGCCAGCAGTGAAGGAGCCACAGATACGCAGTATTTT.

The chain employs TRBV25-1 and TRBJ2-3, with a weak D call TRBD2 (6 bases). V lost 8 bases to trimming and J lost 0 bases, with 12 bases between them. The germline gives CDR1 MGHDK, CDR2 SYGVNS. The CDR3 length is 14 residues. This chain's CDR3 is CASEGLKSTDTQYF. CDR3 sequence (DNA): TGTGCCAGCGAGGGACTGAAGAGCACAGATACGCAGTATTTT. Complete variable domain (other parts from reference TRBV25-1 and TRBJ2-3): EADIYQTPRYLVIGTGKKITLECSQTMGHDKMYWYQQDPGMELHLIHYSYGVNSTEKGDLSSESTVSRIRTEHFPLTLESARPSHTSQYLCASEGLKSTDTQYFGPGTRLTVL.

The chain employs TRBV10-3 and TRBJ2-1; the D call may be TRBD1 or TRBD2 (5 bases each). The CDR3 totals 13 residues. V lost 6 bases, J lost 7 bases, and 13 bases lay in between. Germline V gene lookup returns CDR1 ENHRY and CDR2 SYGVKD. The CDR3 protein is CAISQQGRNEQFF. In DNA form, the CDR3 reads TGTGCCATCAGCCAGCAGGGACGGAATGAGCAGTTCTTC.

V and J are TRBV10-3 and TRBJ1-2; D is unresolved. The V end was cut by 4 bases, the J end by 2 bases, with 8 bases between. Per germline, CDR1 ENHRY and CDR2 SYGVKD. This CDR3 contains 13 residues. In DNA form, the CDR3 reads TGTGCCATCAGTGCAGATTTGAACTATGGCTACACCTTC. This gives the protein CAISADLNYGYTF.

A few counts support this clone. The chain combines TRBV7-9 with TRBJ2-1; D call uncertain. There are 11 residues in the CDR3. Germline-derived CDR1 and CDR2 are SEHNR and FQNEAQ (reference sequence). V was shortened by 8 bases and J by 4 bases, with 6 bases between the two germline ends. The CDR3 region is CASGDYNEQFF. The CDR3 nucleotides are TGTGCCAGCGGAGATTACAATGAGCAGTTCTTC.

The chain links TRBV4-2 to TRBJ1-6; weak D call: TRBD1 (5 bases). Germline CDR1 and CDR2: LGHNA and YNFKEQ. The CDR3 loop spans 16 amino acids. V lost 2 bases, J lost 9 bases, and 17 bases lay in between. The CDR3 loop reads CASSQSGGTEVSPLHF. In nucleotides, the CDR3 is TGTGCCAGCAGCCAAAGTGGGGGAACAGAAGTTTCACCCCTCCACTTT.

This clone was seen a few times. The rearrangement links TRBV2 to TRBJ2-5; 8 bases fit TRBD2. Germline V gene sequence: CDR1 SNHLY, CDR2 FYNNEI. This CDR3 comprises 15 residues. Trimming took 4 bases from V and 6 from J; bases not matched to a gene: 10. CDR3 sequence reads: CASSAPRGGTQTQYF. Written as DNA, the CDR3 is TGTGCCAGCAGTGCCCCACGGGGGGGCACACAGACCCAGTACTTC.

The chain links TRBV4-3 to TRBJ2-2; tentatively, D is TRBD1 (5 bases). V lost 1 base to trimming and J lost 7 bases, with 16 bases between them. Germline-derived CDR1 and CDR2 are LGHNA and YSLEER. There are 16 residues in the CDR3. The CDR3 DNA follows: TGCGCCAGCAGCCAAGTTGGGCAGGGCCCCATCGGGGAGCTGTTTTTT. Residues: CASSQVGQGPIGELFF.

The chain carries TRBV5-4 and TRBJ1-2; D not certain. CDR1 and CDR2 (germline): SGHNT, YYREEE (reference sequence). This CDR3 is built from 14 residues. V was clipped by 7 bases and J by 7 bases, with 20 bases between them. The CDR3 DNA reads TGTGCCAGCTTAGATCGCGGTGGTTTTGGTGGCTACACCTTC. Translating it yields CASLDRGGFGGYTF.

Only a few counts were recorded for this clone. J is TRBJ2-7 and V is TRBV27, with D possibly matching TRBD2 (5 bases). CDR1 is MNHEY, CDR2 SMNVEV, per germline (reference sequence). This CDR3 is built from 15 residues. Deletions cut 2 bases from V and 2 bases from J, with 13 bases between. The chain's CDR3 is CASSLRRESTYEQYF. The CDR3 DNA sequence: TGTGCCAGCAGTTTACGCCGGGAAAGCACCTACGAGCAGTACTTC.

This clone was seen a handful of times. This rearrangement joins TRBV23-1 to TRBJ1-1; weak D call: TRBD1 (6 bases). TRBV23-1 is an ORF, and what it does is uncertain. Trimming shortened V by 9 bases and J by 4 bases, and 6 bases separated the two germline ends. CDR3 length equals 10 residues. In DNA form, the CDR3 reads TGCGCCAGACAGGGCACTGAAGCTTTCTTT. Encoded protein: CARQGTEAFF.

The chain couples TRBV30 to TRBJ1-2; 8 bases match TRBD1. Germline CDR1 is GTSNPN and CDR2 is SVGIG (reference sequence). V lost 3 bases to trimming and J lost 0 bases; unmatched junction nucleotides: 9. The CDR3 totals 16 residues. The CDR3 loop reads CAWSLDRANANYGYTF. The CDR3 DNA reads as TGTGCCTGGAGCCTGGACAGGGCCAACGCTAACTATGGCTACACCTTC. Filled out from reference TRBV30 and TRBJ1-2, the complete variable domain reads SQTIHQWPATLVQPVGSPLSLECTVEGTSNPNLYWYRQAAGRGLQLLFYSVGIGQISSEVPQNLSASRPQDRQFILSSKKLLLSDSGFYLCAWSLDRANANYGYTFGSGTRLTVV.

Written as DNA, the CDR3 is TGTGCCAGCTCACCTATCCGGGGTGACACTGAAGCTTTCTTT. Translating gives CASSPIRGDTEAFF. The chain joins TRBV18 to TRBJ1-1; no clear D. V lost 3 bases to trimming and J lost 3 bases, with 11 bases between them. CDR1 KGHSH and CDR2 LQKENI come from the germline V gene. The CDR3 runs to 14 residues.

This clone was seen repeatedly, ten times or more. The V call is TRBV29-1, the J call TRBJ2-3, with D perhaps TRBD1 or TRBD2 (5 bases each). Trimming shortened V by 3 bases and J by 5 bases, and 9 bases separated the two germline ends. Germline lookup yields CDR1 SQVTM and CDR2 ANQGSEA. The CDR3 is 12 amino acids. CDR3 sequence: CSVDRDGDTQYF. The DNA of the CDR3 is TGCAGCGTTGACAGGGACGGAGATACGCAGTATTTT.

This clone was detected once. V usage is TRBV7-2 and J usage is TRBJ2-3; D possibly matches TRBD1 or TRBD2 (5 bases each). The V end was cut by 1 base, the J end by 2 bases, with 13 bases between. The CDR3 length is 16 residues. The germline V gene has CDR1 SGHTA and CDR2 FQGNSA. The CDR3 DNA follows: TGTGCCAGCAGCTTAGTAGGCCTCGGGGCCACAGATACGCAGTATTTT. Protein product: CASSLVGLGATDTQYF.

The V gene is TRBV7-2, the J gene TRBJ1-1, with D maybe TRBD1 (5 bases). CDR3 length equals 15 residues. Per the germline V gene, CDR1 is SGHTA and CDR2 is FQGNSA. V lost 6 bases, J lost 3 bases, and 17 bases lay in between. The CDR3 protein is CASRRAGTVDTEAFF. The DNA for the CDR3 is TGTGCCAGCAGAAGGGCGGGGACGGTGGACACTGAAGCTTTCTTT. The full variable domain, its missing parts supplied by reference TRBV7-2 and TRBJ1-1, is GAGVSQSPSNKVTEKGKDVELRCDPISGHTALYWYRQSLGQGLEFLIYFQGNSAPDKSGLPSDRFSAERTGGSVSTLTIQRTQQEDSAVYLCASRRAGTVDTEAFFGQGTRLTVV.

The V and J genes are TRBV28 and TRBJ2-7, with TRBD2 identical over 8 bases. Per the germline V gene, CDR1 is MDHEN and CDR2 is SYDVKM. The CDR3 runs to 15 residues. V lost 7 bases and J lost 3; bases outside the gene matches: 11. This chain's CDR3 is CASIDRTSNFYEQYF. The CDR3 region has the DNA TGTGCCAGCATAGATAGGACTAGCAATTTCTACGAGCAGTACTTC.

This sequence joins TRBV28 and TRBJ2-7; D is perhaps TRBD2 (5 bases). The CDR3 covers 15 residues. V was clipped by 2 bases and J by 2 bases, with 13 bases between them. Germline loops: CDR1 MDHEN, CDR2 SYDVKM. CDR3 coding DNA: TGTGCCAGCAGTTTAGTCTCCCTCGGGACCTACGAGCAGTACTTC. Its protein is CASSLVSLGTYEQYF.